The next 14 T cell receptor beta chains were all read from a single sample in a study of monozygotic twins with inflammatory bowel disease. With the 5' RACE reads reprocessed, TCRdb shows one record per CDR3 protein and no DNA. The listing records a few hundred thousand distinct CDR3 sequences. What was sequenced was blood. Every receptor here comes from a human donor with ulcerative colitis or Crohn's disease, or a healthy co-twin of an affected twin (not recorded which).

The CDR3: CASRHGDFYTDTQYF. V gene TRBV14 combines with J gene TRBJ2-3; with no DNA, the TCRdb D assignment of TRBD2 cannot be verified. The CDR3 covers 15 residues. The V gene's germline CDR1 is SGHDN and CDR2 FVKESK. Full variable domain (remainder filled in from reference TRBV14 and TRBJ2-3): EAGVTQFPSHSVIEKGQTVTLRCDPISGHDNLYWYRRVMGKEIKFLLHFVKESKQDESGMPNNRFLAERTGGTYSTLKVQPAELEDSGVYFCASRHGDFYTDTQYFGPGTRLTVL.

The chain joins TRBV4-3 to TRBJ1-2; TCRdb gives TRBD1 as the D gene, but with no DNA this cannot be confirmed. Per the germline V gene, CDR1 is LGHNA and CDR2 is YSLEER. CDR3 size: 15 residues. CDR3 region: CASSQDRTAPYGYTF.

This sequence joins TRBV5-1 and TRBJ2-7; TCRdb gives TRBD1 as the D gene, but with no DNA this cannot be confirmed. Germline-derived CDR1 and CDR2 are SGHRS and YFSETQ. This CDR3 has 13 amino acids. The CDR3 sequence is CASSRSTGGEQYF.

V is TRBV5-1 and J is TRBJ2-3. Germline-derived CDR1 and CDR2 are SGHRS and YFSETQ. This CDR3 is 13 amino acids long. CDR3 region: CASSFEGLDTQYF.

This chain connects TRBV4-3 to TRBJ2-4; TCRdb reports TRBD1, a call that lacks DNA to check it against. CDR1 and CDR2 (germline): LGHNA, YSLEER. CDR3 size: 16 residues. CDR3: CASSQDSRGAKNIQYF.

The chain employs TRBV7-3 and TRBJ2-2; lacking DNA, the TRBD1 call made by TCRdb goes unchecked. Germline assignment: CDR1 SGHTA and CDR2 FQGTGA. This CDR3 region has 14 residues. The chain's CDR3 is CASTTTGGHGELFF. The full variable domain, completed using reference TRBV7-3 and TRBJ2-2, is GAGVSQTPSNKVTEKGKYVELRCDPISGHTALYWYRQSLGQGPEFLIYFQGTGAADDSGLPNDRFFAVRPEGSVSTLKIQRTERGDSAVYLCASTTTGGHGELFFGEGSRLTVL.

This chain's CDR3 is CASSYQYSGGAVNEQFF. The chain links TRBV6-5 to TRBJ2-1; TCRdb picks TRBD2, but there is no DNA to check that call. The CDR3 covers 17 residues. CDR1 and CDR2 from the germline V gene are MNHEY and SVGAGI.

The rearrangement joins TRBV6-2 or TRBV6-3 to TRBJ1-1. CDR3 length: 16 amino acids. From germline, CDR1 is MNHEY and CDR2 SVGEGT. CDR3 region: CASSYTYRDMNTEAFF.

The V and J genes are TRBV6-2 or TRBV6-3 and TRBJ1-1; TCRdb names TRBD1, which stays unverified in the absence of DNA. CDR1 and CDR2 (germline): MNHEY, SVGEGT. The CDR3 contains 16 residues. CDR3: CASSYSAGGLNTEAFF.

V and J are TRBV19 and TRBJ1-5. The CDR3 is 13 residues long. Per germline, CDR1 LNHDA and CDR2 SQIVND (reference sequence). This CDR3 is CASNDLLDQPQHF.

The V call is TRBV5-1, the J call TRBJ2-1; TCRdb calls TRBD2, which cannot be checked without DNA. CDR1 is SGHRS, CDR2 YFSETQ, per germline. CDR3 length equals 17 residues. CDR3: CASSFDFVAGGYNEQFF.

The chain is built from TRBV7-9 and TRBJ2-1; the TCRdb D gene call, TRBD1, has no DNA to confirm it. The CDR3 has 14 residues. CDR1 SEHNR and CDR2 FQNEAQ come from the germline V gene (reference sequence). The CDR3 protein is CASSFSGGKDEQFF.

This chain links TRBV7-9 with TRBJ2-1; there is no DNA to check the TCRdb D call of TRBD1. The CDR3 runs 15 residues. Germline V CDR1 and CDR2: SEHNR, FQNEAQ (reference sequence). Here the CDR3 reads CASSFVPRGGNEQFF.

CDR3 region: CASSLRQGGTGELFF. V is TRBV7-9 and J is TRBJ2-2; TCRdb proposes TRBD1, but this gene call is untestable without DNA. Germline lookup yields CDR1 SEHNR and CDR2 FQNEAQ (reference sequence). The CDR3 has 15 amino acids.